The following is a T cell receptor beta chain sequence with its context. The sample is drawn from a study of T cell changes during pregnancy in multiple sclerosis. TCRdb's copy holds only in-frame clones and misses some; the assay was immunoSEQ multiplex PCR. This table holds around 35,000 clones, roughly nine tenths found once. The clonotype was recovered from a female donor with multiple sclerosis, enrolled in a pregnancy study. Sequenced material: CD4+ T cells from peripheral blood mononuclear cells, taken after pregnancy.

CDR3 nucleotides: TGTGCCACCAGAGATTTGAGCCGAAATCAGCCCCAGCATTTT. It yields the protein CATRDLSRNQPQHF. The genes are TRBV27 and TRBJ1-5, with D uncertain. This CDR3 is built from 14 residues. With 10 bases removed from V and 4 bases from J, the gap between germline ends came to 17 bases. Germline CDR1 and CDR2: MNHEY and SMNVEV (reference sequence).